This T cell receptor (beta chain) was recovered during a study of cytomegalovirus exposure and HLA in healthy donors. PCR amplification relied on 60 Vbeta primers (plus 13 Jbeta primers). As originally analysed: Roughly 11 million shared chains were among the approximately 82 million unique TCR beta chains that a later analysis counted. The assay was immunoSEQ multiplex PCR, and TCRdb's table has in-frame clones only and misses some. Clone size and the V and J calls come from that table; the DNA yielded D and trimming. Found here are approximately 110,000 clones; the top ten clones hold under 3.5%. CDR1 GTSNPN and CDR2 SVGIG come from the germline V gene (reference sequence). V dropped 5 bases and J dropped 3; count of bases not matched to a gene: 19. The CDR3 length is 18 residues. Notes on this clone: Its target is unknown.

The study's findings and limits: Segments of the TCR beta V type were, in most cases, productive about 87% or about 30% of the time in an earlier analysis.

Sample: PBMCs. This TCR derives from a young man in good health and CMV-seronegative. V is TRBV30 and J is TRBJ2-3; 8 bases agree with TRBD2. The CDR3 is CAWGNQFSGKGETDTQYF. CDR3 nucleotides: TGTGCCTGGGGTAATCAGTTTAGCGGGAAGGGGGAGACAGATACGCAGTATTTT.